The source of this T cell receptor (beta chain) is a study of TIL therapy for anti-PD-1-resistant metastatic lung cancer. Study-level background: Median patient age was almost 55, ranging roughly 38-85 years. Tumors carried a median 1.5 non-synonymous mutations per megabase. General study points: After infusion, TIL clonotypes partly replaced peripheral T cells and declined over months.

About this clone: The antigen remains undetermined.

The libraries were made with immunoSEQ v3. Each library reached 1.5 million to 2.5 million read pairs, or 5-6 million at deep level. Assay: immunoSEQ multiplex PCR; the TCRdb copy retains only in-frame clones and omits some. The table lists fewer than 60,000 clones, 80% to 90% of them singletons, with 4.5% to 6% in the top ten. Specified time point: pre-treatment sample, taken before nivolumab and TIL therapy. The J segment lost 4 bases and the V segment lost 5 bases, leaving 5 bases of the junction unmatched. This CDR3 is 14 amino acids long. CDR1 and CDR2 from the germline V gene are KGHDR and SFDVKD.

V is TRBV24-1 and J is TRBJ2-5, with TRBD2 identical over 8 bases. The source of this sequence is a person aged 25-80 years with non-small cell lung cancer. Source: blood, taken at baseline. CDR3 region: CATSAAGGAETQYF. DNA for the CDR3: TGTGCCACCAGTGCCGCGGGGGGCGCAGAGACCCAGTACTTC.